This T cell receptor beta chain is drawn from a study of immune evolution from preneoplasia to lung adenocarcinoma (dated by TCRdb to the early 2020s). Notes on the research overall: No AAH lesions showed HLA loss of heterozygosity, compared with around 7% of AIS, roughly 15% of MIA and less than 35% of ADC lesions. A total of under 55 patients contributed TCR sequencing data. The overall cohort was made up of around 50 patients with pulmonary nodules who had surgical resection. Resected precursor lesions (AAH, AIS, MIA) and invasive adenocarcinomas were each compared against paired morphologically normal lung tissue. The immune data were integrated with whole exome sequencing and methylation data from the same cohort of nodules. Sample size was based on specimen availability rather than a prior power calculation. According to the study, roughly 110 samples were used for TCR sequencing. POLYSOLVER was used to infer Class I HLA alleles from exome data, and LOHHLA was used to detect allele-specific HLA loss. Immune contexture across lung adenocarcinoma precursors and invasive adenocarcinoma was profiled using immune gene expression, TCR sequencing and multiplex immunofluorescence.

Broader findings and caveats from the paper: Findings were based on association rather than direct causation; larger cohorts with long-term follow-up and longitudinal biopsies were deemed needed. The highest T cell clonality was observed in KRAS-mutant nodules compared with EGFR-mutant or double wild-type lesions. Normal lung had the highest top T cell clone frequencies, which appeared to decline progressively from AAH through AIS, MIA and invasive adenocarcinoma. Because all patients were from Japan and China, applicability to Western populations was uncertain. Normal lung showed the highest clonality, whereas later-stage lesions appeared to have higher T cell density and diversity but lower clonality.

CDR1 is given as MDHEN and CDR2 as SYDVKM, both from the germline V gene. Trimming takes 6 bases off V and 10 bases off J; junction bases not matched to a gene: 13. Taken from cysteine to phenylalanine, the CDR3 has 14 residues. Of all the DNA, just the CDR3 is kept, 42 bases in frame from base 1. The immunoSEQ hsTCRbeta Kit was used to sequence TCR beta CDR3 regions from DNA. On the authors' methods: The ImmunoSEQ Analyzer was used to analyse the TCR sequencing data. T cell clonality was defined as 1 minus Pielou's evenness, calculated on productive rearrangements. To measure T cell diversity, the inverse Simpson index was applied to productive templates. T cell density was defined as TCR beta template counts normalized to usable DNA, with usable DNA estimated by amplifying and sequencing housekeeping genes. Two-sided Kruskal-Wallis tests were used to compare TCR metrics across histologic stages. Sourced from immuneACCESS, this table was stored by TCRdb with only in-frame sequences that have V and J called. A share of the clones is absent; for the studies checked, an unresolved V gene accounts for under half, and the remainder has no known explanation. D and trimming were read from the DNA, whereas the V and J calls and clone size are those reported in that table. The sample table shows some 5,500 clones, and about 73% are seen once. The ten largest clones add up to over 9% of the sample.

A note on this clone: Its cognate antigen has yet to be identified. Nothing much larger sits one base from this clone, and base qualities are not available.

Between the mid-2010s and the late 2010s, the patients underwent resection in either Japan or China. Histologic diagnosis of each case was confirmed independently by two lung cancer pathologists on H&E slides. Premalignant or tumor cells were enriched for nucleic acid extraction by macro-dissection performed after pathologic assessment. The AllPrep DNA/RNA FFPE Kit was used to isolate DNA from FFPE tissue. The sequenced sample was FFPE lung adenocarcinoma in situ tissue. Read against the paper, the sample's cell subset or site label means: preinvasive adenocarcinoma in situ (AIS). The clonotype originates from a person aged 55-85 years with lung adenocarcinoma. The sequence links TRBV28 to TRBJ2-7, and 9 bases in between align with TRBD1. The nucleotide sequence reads TGTGCCAGCAGCTCCTTAGGACAGGGGTCTAAACAGTACTTC. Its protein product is CASSSLGQGSKQYF. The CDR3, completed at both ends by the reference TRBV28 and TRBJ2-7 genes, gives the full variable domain DVKVTQSSRYLVKRTGEKVFLECVQDMDHENMFWYRQDPGLGLRLIYFSYDVKMKEKGDIPEGYSVSREKKERFSLILESASTNQTSMYLCASSSLGQGSKQYFGPGTRLTVT.